This T cell receptor beta chain derives from a study of cytomegalovirus exposure and HLA in healthy donors. Study-level points and caveats: Later analysis revealed greater clonal expansion in HLA-associated TCR beta chains than in equally common others.

A multiplex PCR was run with 60 Vbeta primers and 13 Jbeta primers. Clones were sequenced by immunoSEQ multiplex PCR, and TCRdb holds only the in-frame ones, with some missing. Counted here are 50,000 to 70,000 clones, over 65% occurring once; the ten biggest clones make up approximately 35%. The CDR3 consists of 14 residues. With V trimmed by 5 bases and J by 2 bases, 4 bases remained unmatched. Germline V gives CDR1 SGHVS, CDR2 FNYEAQ. On this clone itself: Its antigen is undetermined.

The receptor's source is a man aged 40-49 years in good health and CMV-seropositive. The rearrangement uses TRBV7-6 and TRBJ2-7; 9 bases match TRBD1. Source material: PBMCs. Here the CDR3 DNA reads TGTGCCAGCAGCCCCCGGACAGGGGCCTACGAGCAGTACTTC. Protein product: CASSPRTGAYEQYF.